This T cell receptor (beta chain) was observed in a study of response to subunit inactivated influenza vaccine. TCRdb redid the calling of the RT-PCR reads with MiXCR, one entry per CDR3 protein. The sample shows more than 700,000 distinct CDR3 sequences, less than 25% of them seen only once. In this sample, this clonotype turned up a few times. J was trimmed by 6 bases and V by 2 bases; bases with no gene match: 3. This CDR3 spans 14 amino acids. Germline CDR1 SGHDT, CDR2 YYEEEE. This sequence originates from a man aged 50 or older who received an inactivated influenza vaccine. The source material was PBMCs from blood, sampled more than 4 days after vaccination. V usage is TRBV5-6 and J usage is TRBJ2-7; 12 bases line up with TRBD1. CDR3 in DNA: TGTGCCAGCAGCTTCCCGGGACAGGGGGCCGAGCAGTACTTC. This encodes CASSFPGQGAEQYF.